In this sample, the clone carrying this T cell receptor beta chain turned up a few times. The target antigen is unknown. This record belongs to a study of blood T cells in healthy people across ages. Whole-study context: About one barcoded beta molecule per two T cells was the capture yield of template switching. Broader study findings: CMV status of donors was not determined, possibly confounding expanded clonotype changes.

Per sample, a minimum of 6 million PBMCs were isolated. Germline V lookup: CDR1 DFQATT, CDR2 SNEGSKA (reference sequence). The length of the CDR3 is 18 residues. The ends lost 0 bases at V and 7 bases at J; junction bases unmatched: 15. The second PCR ran roughly 7 to 12 cycles with a sample-barcoded 5' primer and J-beta primers. TCRdb re-analysed the 5' RACE reads in MiXCR, keeping a single row per CDR3 protein. The sample has about 670,000 distinct CDR3 sequences; approximately 52% are singletons. The receptor comes from a woman of 80 years or more in good health. The chain carries TRBV20-1 and TRBJ2-2, with 9 positions matching TRBD2. The sequenced sample was blood. The CDR3 nucleotides are TGCAGTGCTAGAGATCGGGCTCAAGCGGGGGGCCTGGGCGGGGAGCTGTTTTTT. Translated, it gives CSARDRAQAGGLGGELFF.